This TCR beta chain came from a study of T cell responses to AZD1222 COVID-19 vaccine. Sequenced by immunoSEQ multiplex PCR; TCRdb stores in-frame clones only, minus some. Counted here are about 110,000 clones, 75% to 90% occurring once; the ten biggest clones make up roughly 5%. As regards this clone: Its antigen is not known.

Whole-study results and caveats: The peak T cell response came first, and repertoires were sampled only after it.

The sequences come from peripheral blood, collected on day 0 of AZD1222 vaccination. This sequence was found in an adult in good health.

CDR3 sequence (DNA): TGTGCCACCAGCAATTTAGTCGGCGTTGAGCAGTTCTTC. Protein: CATSNLVGVEQFF. The gene calls are TRBV15 and TRBJ2-1; D is uncertain. CDR1 and CDR2 from the germline V gene are LNHNV and YYDKDF (reference sequence). V was cut by 4 bases and J by 9 bases, with 13 bases left in between. The CDR3 length is 13 residues.